This record looks at one T cell receptor beta chain sequence and its context. The record originates from a study of blood T cell repertoires in COVID-19. On the study more broadly: COVID-19 samples collected from the United States, Italy and Spain covered acute and convalescent phases. From T cells, B-cell-depleted T cells, or PBMCs came the material, which was cDNA or gDNA.

Germline V gives CDR1 LNHDA, CDR2 SQIVND (reference sequence). The CDR3 is 16 residues long. V trimming: 3 bases; J trimming: 9 bases; junction bases outside the gene matches: 13. In the original workflow: Amplified reference gene primers provided the basis for estimating nucleated cell counts. TCRdb's table, derived via immunoSEQ multiplex PCR, lists solely in-frame clones and lacks some. That table supplies the V and J calls and clone size; D and trimming were determined from the DNA. The table lists more than 70,000 clones, roughly 80% of them singletons. Input material: peripheral blood. This sequence joins TRBV19 and TRBJ1-5, with TRBD1 matching 8 bases. The source of this sequence is a woman in her sixties or seventies with acute or convalescent COVID-19. The CDR3 region has the DNA TGTGCCAGTAGTATCCGGAATGCAGGGGGCCTATGGCCCCAGCATTTT. This codes for CASSIRNAGGLWPQHF.